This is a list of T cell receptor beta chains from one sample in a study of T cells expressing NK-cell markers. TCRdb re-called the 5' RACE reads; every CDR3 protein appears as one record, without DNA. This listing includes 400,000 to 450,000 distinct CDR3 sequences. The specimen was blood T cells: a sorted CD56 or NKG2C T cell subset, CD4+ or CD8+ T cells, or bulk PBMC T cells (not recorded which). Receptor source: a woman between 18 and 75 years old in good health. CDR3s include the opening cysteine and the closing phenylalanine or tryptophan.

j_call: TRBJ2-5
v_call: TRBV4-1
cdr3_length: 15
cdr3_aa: CASSQGGQFQETQYF

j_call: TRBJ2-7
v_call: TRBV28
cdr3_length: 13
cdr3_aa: CASRSAGGYEQYF

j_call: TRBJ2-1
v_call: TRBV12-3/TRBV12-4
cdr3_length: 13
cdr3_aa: CASSGDRSNEQFF

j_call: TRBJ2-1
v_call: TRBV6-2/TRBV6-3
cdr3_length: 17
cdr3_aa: CASSLILLAGVRDEQFF

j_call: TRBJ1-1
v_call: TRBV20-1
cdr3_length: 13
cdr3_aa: CSARMRVQGIAFF

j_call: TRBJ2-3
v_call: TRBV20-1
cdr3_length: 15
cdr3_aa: CSARDPTVTTDTQYF

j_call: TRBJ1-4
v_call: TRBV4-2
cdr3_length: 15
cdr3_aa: CASSQAGTGNEKLFF

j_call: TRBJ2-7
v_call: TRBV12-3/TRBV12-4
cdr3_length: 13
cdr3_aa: CASSPGLSYEQYF

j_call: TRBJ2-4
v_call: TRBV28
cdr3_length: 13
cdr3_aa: CASSWIRKNIQYF

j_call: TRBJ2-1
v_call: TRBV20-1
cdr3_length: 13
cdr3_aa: CSARERIYNEQFF